This T cell receptor beta chain derives from a study of Tregs in tolerant kidney transplant recipients. Whole-study context: A 3-day belatacept mixed lymphocyte reaction, sometimes plus 5-day graft donor restimulation, preceded CD4+CD25+CD127- sorting. Antibodies separated recipient from donor cells. Study-level results: Validation in larger populations is needed because few patients were studied.

As for this clone: Its target is not known.

This CDR3 region has 13 residues. With 4 bases removed from V and 1 base from J, the gap between germline ends came to 8 bases. Germline V CDR1 and CDR2: SGHNT, YYREEE (reference sequence). Assay used: immunoSEQ multiplex PCR; TCRdb lists only in-frame clones, some missing. The table has 2,500 to 3,500 clones, around 38% seen once. The gene calls are TRBV5-4 and TRBJ1-2, with D uncertain. Sequencing was carried out using Tregs from blood cultured with allogeneic cells. The TCR comes from a human donor in good health. The CDR3 nucleotides are TGTGCCAGCAGCAGCGGAGATAACTATGGCTACACCTTC. Translation gives CASSSGDNYGYTF.